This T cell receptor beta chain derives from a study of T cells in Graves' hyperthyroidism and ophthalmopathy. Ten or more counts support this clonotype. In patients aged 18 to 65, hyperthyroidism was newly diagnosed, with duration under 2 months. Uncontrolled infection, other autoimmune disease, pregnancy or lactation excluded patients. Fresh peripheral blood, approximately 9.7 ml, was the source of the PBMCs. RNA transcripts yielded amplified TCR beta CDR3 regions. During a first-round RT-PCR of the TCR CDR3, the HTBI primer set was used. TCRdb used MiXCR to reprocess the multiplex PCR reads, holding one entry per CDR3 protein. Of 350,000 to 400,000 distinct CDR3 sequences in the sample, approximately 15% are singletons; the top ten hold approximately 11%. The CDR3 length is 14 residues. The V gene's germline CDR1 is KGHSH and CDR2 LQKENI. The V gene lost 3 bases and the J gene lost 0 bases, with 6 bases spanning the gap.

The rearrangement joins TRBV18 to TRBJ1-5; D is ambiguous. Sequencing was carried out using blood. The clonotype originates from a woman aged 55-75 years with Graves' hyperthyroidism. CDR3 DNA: TGTGCCAGCTCACCGTCAGCTAGCAATCAGCCCCAGCATTTT. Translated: CASSPSASNQPQHF. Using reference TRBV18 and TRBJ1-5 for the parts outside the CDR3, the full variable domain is NAGVMQNPRHLVRRRGQEARLRCSPMKGHSHVYWYRQLPEEGLKFMVYLQKENIIDESGMPKERFSAEFPKEGPSILRIQQVVRGDSAAYFCASSPSASNQPQHFGDGTRLSIL.